This T cell receptor beta chain is from a study of blood T cell repertoires in COVID-19. Data came from immunoSEQ multiplex PCR; TCRdb stores just in-frame clones and leaves some out. Of about 440,000 clones in the sample, about nine tenths are singletons; the top ten hold 0.6%. V was cut by 0 bases and J by 15 bases, with 12 bases left in between. The germline gives CDR1 MNHNS, CDR2 SASEGT. CDR3 size: 13 residues. V usage is TRBV6-1 and J usage is TRBJ1-6, with a weak D call TRBD1 (5 bases). This sequence originates from a man younger than 35 who had recovered from COVID-19. The specimen sequenced was PBMCs or T cells enriched from blood (not recorded which). The CDR3 region has the DNA TGTGCCAGCAGTGAAGCGGGGAAGGGACTCCTCCACTTT. Protein sequence: CASSEAGKGLLHF.